What follows are 18 T cell receptor beta chains derived from one specimen sequenced in a study of blood T cell repertoires in COVID-19. The data were produced by immunoSEQ multiplex PCR, yet TCRdb's version contains in-frame clones alone and is incomplete. The sample gives under 65,000 clones, roughly 90% of which show up once; 5% to 6.5% is in the top ten. The sample was peripheral blood. The receptors derive from a man at least 80 years old in a cohort sampled during active COVID-19.

The chain carries TRBV19 and TRBJ1-5, with unresolved D. The CDR3 is 11 residues long. Between the trimmed V and J ends, which lost 4 bases and 9 bases, there was a span of 7 bases. Germline CDR1 reads LNHDA; CDR2 reads SQIVND (reference sequence). The CDR3 loop reads CASSNNWPQHF. The CDR3 nucleotides read TGTGCCAGTAGTAACAATTGGCCCCAGCATTTT.

The V gene is TRBV6-6, the J gene TRBJ1-1; possibly TRBD1 for D (5 bases). CDR1 and CDR2 (germline): MNHNY, SVGAGI (reference sequence). The CDR3 is made up of 12 amino acids. V was shortened by 6 bases and J by 5 bases, with 10 bases between the two germline ends. CDR3 nucleotides: TGTGCCAGCAGCGCCTCAGGGACTGAAGCTTTCTTT. It encodes CASSASGTEAFF.

The rearrangement joins TRBV5-1 to TRBJ1-2; 9 bases agree with TRBD1. The ends lost 0 bases at V and 2 bases at J; junction bases unmatched: 2. The CDR3 loop spans 15 amino acids. The germline V gene has CDR1 SGHRS and CDR2 YFSETQ. CDR3 bases: TGCGCCAGCAGCTTGGAGGGGACAGGGAACTATGGCTACACCTTC. This codes for CASSLEGTGNYGYTF.

This clone was seen more than once but under ten times. This chain links TRBV19 with TRBJ2-7, with 13 bases matching TRBD2. Germline loops: CDR1 LNHDA, CDR2 SQIVND (reference sequence). The CDR3 loop spans 15 amino acids. V lost 4 bases, J lost 5 bases, and 5 bases stayed unmatched. This chain's CDR3 is CASSTGLAGVDEQYF. The CDR3 DNA follows: TGTGCCAGTAGTACAGGACTAGCGGGAGTAGACGAGCAGTACTTC.

This chain joins TRBV19 and TRBJ2-1, with 13 bases identical to TRBD2. The CDR3 sequence is 14 residues long. The germline V gene encodes CDR1 LNHDA and CDR2 SQIVND (reference sequence). V lost 2 bases and J lost 9; bases outside the gene matches: 1. The DNA for the CDR3 is TGTGCCAGTAGTATAAGGACTAGCGGGAGTGAGCAGTTCTTC. This gives the protein CASSIRTSGSEQFF.

The chain is built from TRBV3-1 (or the pseudogene TRBV3-2) and TRBJ1-5, with unresolved D. V was pared by 1 base and J by 2 bases, with 12 bases between. Per germline, CDR1 LGHDT and CDR2 YNNKEL (reference sequence). The CDR3 is 16 amino acids. CDR3 nucleotide sequence: TGTGCCAGCAGCCAAGGAGTCGGGTGGGGCAATCAGCCCCAGCATTTT. This encodes CASSQGVGWGNQPQHF.

CDR3 nucleotide sequence: TGTGCCAGCAGCTTATGGGGGCGGAACACTGAAGCTTTCTTT. This gives the protein CASSLWGRNTEAFF. The chain is built from TRBV5-6 and TRBJ1-1, with D perhaps matching TRBD1 (6 bases). CDR3 length: 14 residues. V dropped 2 bases and J dropped 1 base, with 9 bases sitting between them. CDR1 and CDR2 (germline): SGHDT, YYEEEE.

V usage is TRBV5-1 and J usage is TRBJ2-3; 10 positions match TRBD1. CDR1 SGHRS and CDR2 YFSETQ come from the germline V gene. This CDR3 has 16 amino acids. Trimming cost V 3 bases and J 6 bases; bases outside gene matches: 10. The CDR3 DNA follows: TGCGCCAGCAGCTCATCCGGGACAGGGGTTGGCGATACGCAGTATTTT. Encoded protein: CASSSSGTGVGDTQYF.

This chain links TRBV24-1 with TRBJ2-2, with D possibly TRBD2 on 6 matching bases. The CDR3 runs 13 residues. Germline CDR1 and CDR2: KGHDR and SFDVKD. V was shortened by 12 bases and J by 7 bases, with 17 bases between the two germline ends. CDR3 loop: CASEGRVGGELFF. The CDR3 bases are TGTGCCTCGGAGGGCAGGGTCGGCGGGGAGCTGTTTTTT.

This chain uses TRBV30 with TRBJ2-7; no definite D call. CDR1 and CDR2 (germline): GTSNPN, SVGIG (reference sequence). The length of the CDR3 is 12 residues. Trimming pared 1 base from V and 2 bases from J, leaving 6 bases between. The CDR3 sequence is CAWSGSAYEQYF. The CDR3 region has the DNA TGTGCCTGGAGTGGATCGGCCTACGAGCAGTACTTC.

The chain couples TRBV19 to TRBJ2-3; 9 nucleotides agree with TRBD1. The germline gives CDR1 LNHDA, CDR2 SQIVND (reference sequence). CDR3 length: 17 residues. Trimming cost V 4 bases and J 3 bases; bases outside gene matches: 11. The CDR3 coding sequence is TGTGCCAGTAGTACCCGAGTAGGGACAGGGATGACAGATACGCAGTATTTT. Protein sequence: CASSTRVGTGMTDTQYF.

The CDR3 here is CASSTRGSSYNSPLHF. Here the CDR3 DNA reads TGTGCCAGTTCAACAAGGGGAAGCTCCTATAATTCACCCCTCCACTTT. The V gene is TRBV19, the J gene TRBJ1-6; TRBD1 might be the D (5 bases). CDR1 is LNHDA, CDR2 SQIVND, per germline (reference sequence). The CDR3 runs to 16 residues. V was clipped by 8 bases and J by 0 bases, with 14 bases between them.

The chain carries TRBV30 and TRBJ1-4, with 7 bases aligning to TRBD1. The CDR3 runs 15 residues. Germline V gene lookup returns CDR1 GTSNPN and CDR2 SVGIG (reference sequence). The V segment lost 1 base and the J segment 4 bases; nucleotides outside the gene matches: 6. CDR3 sequence: CAWSAIDRDNEKLFF. For the CDR3, the DNA is TGTGCCTGGAGTGCCATCGACAGGGATAATGAAAAACTGTTTTTT.

The rearrangement links TRBV5-1 to TRBJ1-1; 7 bases are shared with TRBD1. The CDR3 is 14 residues long. The germline gives CDR1 SGHRS, CDR2 YFSETQ. V lost 7 bases and J lost 1; bases outside the gene matches: 7. The CDR3, as DNA: TGCGCCAGCTTACCAGGGGGTGCGAACACTGAAGCTTTCTTT. This encodes CASLPGGANTEAFF. Variable domain in full (rest from reference TRBV5-1 and TRBJ1-1): KAGVTQTPRYLIKTRGQQVTLSCSPISGHRSVSWYQQTPGQGLQFLFEYFSETQRNKGNFPGRFSGRQFSNSRSEMNVSTLELGDSALYLCASLPGGANTEAFFGQGTRLTVV.

The chain employs TRBV27 and TRBJ2-7; tentative D call: TRBD2 (7 bases). V was clipped by 3 bases and J by 2 bases, with 11 bases between them. Germline CDR1 and CDR2: MNHEY and SMNVEV (reference sequence). The CDR3 covers 14 residues. The DNA of the CDR3 is TGTGCCAGCAGTTTGGGGGGGCCCACCTACGAGCAGTACTTC. Its translation is CASSLGGPTYEQYF.

The rearrangement links TRBV19 to TRBJ1-6, with a weak D call TRBD1 (5 bases). The length of the CDR3 is 15 residues. CDR1 is LNHDA, CDR2 SQIVND, per germline (reference sequence). Between the trimmed V and J ends, which lost 3 bases and 7 bases, there was a span of 13 bases. CDR3 loop: CASSMGRVANSPLHF. CDR3 bases: TGTGCCAGTAGTATGGGCAGGGTGGCCAATTCACCCCTCCACTTT.

The V gene is TRBV7-9, the J gene TRBJ2-1; the match to TRBD2 covers 9 bases. Germline CDR1 SEHNR, CDR2 FQNEAQ (reference sequence). With 2 bases clipped from V and 1 base from J, the junction kept 9 bases outside the gene matches. The CDR3 is 18 residues long. This CDR3 reads CASSLKGLATGSYNEQFF. CDR3 sequence (DNA): TGTGCCAGCAGCTTAAAGGGACTAGCCACGGGGTCCTACAATGAGCAGTTCTTC.

The V gene is TRBV19, the J gene TRBJ1-1, with D hard to call. The germline gives CDR1 LNHDA, CDR2 SQIVND (reference sequence). The ends were cut back, 1 base at V and 1 base at J, with 13 bases in the middle. This CDR3 has 16 residues. The DNA for the CDR3 is TGTGCCAGTAGTATAGTTTGGGCCGGTGAGAACACTGAAGCTTTCTTT. Amino acids: CASSIVWAGENTEAFF. Full variable domain (missing parts from reference TRBV19 and TRBJ1-1): DGGITQSPKYLFRKEGQNVTLSCEQNLNHDAMYWYRQDPGQGLRLIYYSQIVNDFQKGDIAEGYSVSREKKESFPLTVTSAQKNPTAFYLCASSIVWAGENTEAFFGQGTRLTVV.